This is a list of T cell receptor beta chains from one sample in a study of blood T cell repertoires in COVID-19. The repertoire was sequenced with immunoSEQ multiplex PCR; TCRdb's copy has only in-frame clones and lacks some. The table includes about 300,000 clones, around 90% detected once. Sample: peripheral blood. These receptors were obtained from a man between 65 and 85 years old with acute or convalescent COVID-19. Each CDR3 is given with its conserved first and last residue. The D gene is left open where the match is weak. Not every row has a clone size; where given, it reads once, few, many or a size class.

J | size | D | V | DNA | CDR3
TRBJ2-1 | - | TRBD2 | TRBV9 | TGTGCCAGCAGCAGCGGGGGCAGCTCCTACAATGAGCAGTTCTTC | CASSSGGSSYNEQFF
TRBJ2-1 | - | TRBD1 | TRBV24-1 | TGTGCCACCAGTGACGGGGACAGCGCGCCCTACAATGAGCAGTTCTTC | CATSDGDSAPYNEQFF
TRBJ1-5 | - | - | TRBV15 | TGTGCCACCAGCAGAGCGGGGGGGCCGGATCAGCCCCAGCATTTT | CATSRAGGPDQPQHF
TRBJ2-2 | - | TRBD1 | TRBV2 | TGTGCCAGCAGTGAAGTAGGGACAGAGAACACCGGGGAGCTGTTTTTT | CASSEVGTENTGELFF
TRBJ2-5 | - | TRBD2 | TRBV7-6 | TGTGCCAGCAGCTTACTAGCGGGAAGGGAGACCCAGTACTTC | CASSLLAGRETQYF
TRBJ1-4 | - | - | TRBV7-9 | TGTGCCAGCAGCTTAACTTGGGGCTCTGAAAAACTGTTTTTT | CASSLTWGSEKLFF
TRBJ1-2 | - | TRBD1 | TRBV30 | TGTGCCTGGAGTGTAAAGGGGACAGGAGGCGTCTACACCTTC | CAWSVKGTGGVYTF
TRBJ2-7 | - | - | TRBV6-6 | TGTGCCAGCAGTTACGTACAGCAGACCTACGAGCAGTACTTC | CASSYVQQTYEQYF
TRBJ1-5 | - | TRBD1 | TRBV18 | TGTGCCAGCTCACCAGGTCAGGGGGCCTATCAGCCCCAGCATTTT | CASSPGQGAYQPQHF
TRBJ1-3 | - | - | TRBV19 | TGTGCCGTCGACACGAGAAACACCATATATTTT | CAVDTRNTIYF
TRBJ1-4 | - | TRBD1 | TRBV10-3 | TGTGCCATCGGAGACAGGGTGGGTGAAAAACTGTTTTTT | CAIGDRVGEKLFF
TRBJ2-7 | - | - | TRBV21-1 | TGTGCCCTACCAACGTGGCAGTACTTC | CALPTWQYF
TRBJ2-5 | - | - | TRBV28 | TGTGCCAGCAACCCGCCTAGCCAAGAGACCCAGTACTTC | CASNPPSQETQYF
TRBJ1-1 | - | TRBD1 | TRBV9 | TGTGCCAGCAGCCCGACAGGGGGGAACACTGAAGCTTTCTTT | CASSPTGGNTEAFF
TRBJ2-3 | - | - | TRBV12-3/TRBV12-4 | TGTGCCAGCAGTTTGGATCGGGGGCAGTATTTT | CASSLDRGQYF
TRBJ1-5 | - | TRBD1 | TRBV15 | TGTGCCACCAGCACCGGACAGGGTTTAGCTCAGCCCCAGCATTTT | CATSTGQGLAQPQHF
TRBJ1-1 | - | TRBD1 | TRBV5-8 | TGTGCCAGCAGCTCGCGACAGGGGGCTAGGGGCACTGAAGCTTTCTTT | CASSSRQGARGTEAFF
TRBJ1-1 | - | - | TRBV4-2 | TGTGCCAGCAGCCAACAGGGGTCGGACACTGAAGCTTTCTTT | CASSQQGSDTEAFF
TRBJ2-1 | - | - | TRBV7-8 | TGTGCCAGCAGCCGGGGGGCGGCCATTAGTCCGTTCTTC | CASSRGAAISPFF
TRBJ2-3 | - | TRBD2 | TRBV5-5 | TGTGCCAGCAGCTTGGGAGGGACTAGGGGCACAGATACGCAGTATTTT | CASSLGGTRGTDTQYF
TRBJ2-1 | - | TRBD2 | TRBV5-5 | TGTGCCAGCAGCTCGACTAGCGCTATAACTCCCTACAATGAGCAGTTCTTC | CASSSTSAITPYNEQFF
TRBJ1-6 | - | TRBD1 | TRBV4-1 | TGCGCCAGCAGCCCCACTATGACAGGGGGACATTCACCCCTCCACTTT | CASSPTMTGGHSPLHF
TRBJ1-2 | - | - | TRBV6-5 | TGTGCCAGCAGTTACGGACACACCTATGGCTACACCTTC | CASSYGHTYGYTF
TRBJ2-3 | - | TRBD2 | TRBV10-3 | TGTGCCATCAGTGAGTCCCCTGGACTAGGCAACCCAGATACGCAGTATTTT | CAISESPGLGNPDTQYF
TRBJ1-2 | - | TRBD1 | TRBV5-1 | TGCGCCAGCAGCGTGGGACAGGGGAGAAGTGCTGGCTACACCTTC | CASSVGQGRSAGYTF
TRBJ2-3 | - | - | TRBV6-4 | TGTGCCAGCAGTGACCAGATTGGCACCACAGATACGCAGTATTTT | CASSDQIGTTDTQYF
TRBJ1-2 | once | TRBD1 | TRBV7-2 | TGTGCCAGCAGCTTAACCCAGGGGGCGCGATCCGGCTACACCTTC | CASSLTQGARSGYTF
TRBJ2-2 | - | TRBD1 | TRBV7-9 | TGTGCCAGCAGCCAAAAGAATAAGGGGGCTGGTACGACCGGGGAGCTGTTTTTT | CASSQKNKGAGTTGELFF
TRBJ1-3 | - | - | TRBV7-2 | TGTGCCAGCAGCAAAATAGGGGGCTCTGGAAACACCATATATTTT | CASSKIGGSGNTIYF
TRBJ2-6 | - | - | TRBV21-1 | TGTGCCAGCAGCTTGGGGGAGGGAAGAGGCCACTCTGGGGCCAACGTCCTGACTTTC | CASSLGEGRGHSGANVLTF
TRBJ2-1 | - | - | TRBV5-4 | TGTGCCAGCAGCTTGGGGGGGCAGGGGTCCTACAATGAGCAGTTCTTC | CASSLGGQGSYNEQFF
TRBJ2-5 | once | TRBD1 | TRBV11-2 | TGTGCCAGCAGCTTAGGGACAGGCCCAGAGACCCAGTACTTC | CASSLGTGPETQYF
TRBJ2-5 | - | - | TRBV12-3/TRBV12-4 | TGTGCCAGCAGTGGGAGGGAGACCCAGTACTTC | CASSGRETQYF
TRBJ2-7 | - | TRBD1 | TRBV7-2 | TGTGCCAGCAGCCCGGGACAGCTCTCCTACGAGCAGTACTTC | CASSPGQLSYEQYF
TRBJ1-2 | few | TRBD1 | TRBV19 | TGTGCCTCCTATCCGGGACAGGGGGCGCTAGGCTATGGCTACACCTTC | CASYPGQGALGYGYTF
TRBJ2-7 | - | TRBD2 | TRBV5-1 | TGCGCCAGCAGCTTGGGGCTAGCGGGAGAATCCTCCTACGAGCAGTACTTC | CASSLGLAGESSYEQYF
TRBJ1-6 | once | - | TRBV19 | TGTGCCAGTAGTCCGCGACAGATTCCTAATTCACCCCTCCACTTT | CASSPRQIPNSPLHF
TRBJ2-3 | - | TRBD2 | TRBV6-6 | TGTGCCAGCAGGGAGGGAGGGCACACCCCTCTAACGCAGTATTTT | CASREGGHTPLTQYF
TRBJ1-5 | once | - | TRBV28 | TGTGCCAGCAGCCAACTCTGGGACTCCCTTAGCAATCAGCCCCAGCATTTT | CASSQLWDSLSNQPQHF
TRBJ2-1 | - | TRBD2 | TRBV30 | TGTGCCTGGAACAGCGGGGGGGGGCATGAGCAGTTCTTC | CAWNSGGGHEQFF
TRBJ1-1 | few | TRBD1 | TRBV7-2 | TGTGCCAGCAGCTTAACGGGACAGGGGAACGCTGAAGCTTTCTTT | CASSLTGQGNAEAFF
TRBJ1-1 | - | - | TRBV5-1 | TGCGCCAGCAGGGCCTCTGGAGGGGCGCGGGGGCGATCTGAAGCTTTCTTT | CASRASGGARGRSEAFF
TRBJ1-5 | - | - | TRBV9 | TGTGCCAGCAGCGTAGACGGCAGGGCGGATCAGCCCCAGCATTTT | CASSVDGRADQPQHF
TRBJ1-4 | - | - | TRBV6-2/TRBV6-3 | TGTGCCAGCAGTTACTCGAGTGGGAGTGGCGTCCGGGGTGAAAAACTGTTTTTT | CASSYSSGSGVRGEKLFF